Shown below are 8 T cell receptor beta chains from a single sample sequenced in a study of blood T cell repertoires in COVID-19. The assay was immunoSEQ multiplex PCR, and TCRdb's table has in-frame clones only and misses some. The table includes around 190,000 clones, 81% detected once. The sequenced sample consisted of peripheral blood. These receptors were collected from a woman aged 40 to 49 with COVID-19, enrolled during active disease.

The gene calls are TRBV5-4 and TRBJ2-3; 10 bases are shared with TRBD2. This CDR3 comprises 17 residues. V lost 0 bases and J lost 1; bases outside the gene matches: 5. Per the germline V gene, CDR1 is SGHNT and CDR2 is YYREEE (reference sequence). The CDR3 protein is CASSLVLAGMGTDTQYF. In DNA form, the CDR3 reads TGTGCCAGCAGCTTGGTACTAGCGGGGATGGGCACAGATACGCAGTATTTT.

This sequence joins TRBV2 and TRBJ2-6; D unresolved. The CDR3 is 14 residues long. V lost 5 bases, J lost 3 bases, and 8 bases lay in between. CDR1 is SNHLY, CDR2 FYNNEI, per germline. CDR3 coding DNA: TGTGCCAGCAGTCTCCTTAGTGGGGCCAACGTCCTGACTTTC. Its protein product is CASSLLSGANVLTF.

The CDR3 loop is CASSPPVGGRGSYNEQFF. The DNA for the CDR3 is TGTGCCAGCTCACCACCGGTGGGCGGGAGAGGGTCCTACAATGAGCAGTTCTTC. The rearrangement links TRBV18 to TRBJ2-1; 7 nucleotides agree with TRBD2. V lost 0 bases and J lost 1; bases outside the gene matches: 9. This CDR3 comprises 18 residues. Looked up from germline, CDR1 is KGHSH and CDR2 is LQKENI.

This sequence joins TRBV7-6 and TRBJ2-1; the D gene is possibly TRBD2 (6 bases). This CDR3 has 13 amino acids. Germline lookup yields CDR1 SGHVS and CDR2 FNYEAQ. V was cut by 4 bases and J by 6 bases, with 10 bases left in between. DNA for the CDR3: TGTGCCAGCAGCTCGGGACTGGCCAATGAGCAGTTCTTC. Translation: CASSSGLANEQFF.

The V gene is TRBV5-1, the J gene TRBJ2-5; 10 positions agree with TRBD2. CDR1 is SGHRS, CDR2 YFSETQ, per germline. The CDR3 extends over 16 amino acids. Trimming at V came to 0 bases and at J to 4 bases, leaving 6 bases not matched to a gene. The CDR3 spells CASSLVPAGGPETQYF. CDR3 in DNA: TGCGCCAGCAGCTTGGTCCCAGCGGGAGGGCCAGAGACCCAGTACTTC. The whole variable domain, remainder taken from reference TRBV5-1 and TRBJ2-5, is KAGVTQTPRYLIKTRGQQVTLSCSPISGHRSVSWYQQTPGQGLQFLFEYFSETQRNKGNFPGRFSGRQFSNSRSEMNVSTLELGDSALYLCASSLVPAGGPETQYFGPGTRLLVL.

In nucleotides, the CDR3 is TGTGCCAGTAGTGCTCCGGGACAGGGTAGCACTGAAGCTTTCTTT. It specifies CASSAPGQGSTEAFF. V is TRBV19 and J is TRBJ1-1; TRBD1 matches 9 bases. V lost 5 bases and J lost 4; bases outside the gene matches: 8. CDR3 length equals 15 residues. Germline V gene sequence: CDR1 LNHDA, CDR2 SQIVND (reference sequence).

This clone was seen more than once but under ten times. The V and J genes are TRBV19 and TRBJ2-5; maybe TRBD1 (6 bases). The V gene lost 5 bases and the J gene lost 2 bases, with 21 bases spanning the gap. The CDR3 is 17 amino acids. Germline V lookup: CDR1 LNHDA, CDR2 SQIVND (reference sequence). The DNA for the CDR3 is TGTGCCAGTAGTGTCCGGACAGTTGCTTCCCCTCAAGAGACCCAGTACTTC. It encodes CASSVRTVASPQETQYF.

V usage is TRBV29-1 and J usage is TRBJ2-2; TRBD2 aligns across 14 bases. The ends lost 7 bases at V and 4 bases at J; junction bases unmatched: 8. CDR1 is SQVTM and CDR2 is ANQGSEA in the germline V gene. The CDR3 sequence is 16 residues long. The CDR3 DNA reads as TGCAGCGCCAAGGGACTAGCGGGAGTGGGCACCGGGGAGCTGTTTTTT. This codes for CSAKGLAGVGTGELFF.